The clone carrying this TCR beta chain was found once. It may be a read error: a sequence one base away is much more abundant. The record originates from a study of T cells after yellow fever vaccination. Germline V gene lookup returns CDR1 MDHEN and CDR2 SYDVKM. The CDR3 sequence is 16 residues long. V was clipped by 3 bases and J by 5 bases; unmatched bases: 11. Study results and limitations: From the bulk population, abundant clonotypes could contaminate and appear within FACS-sorted repertoires. Clonotypes appearing in both CD4 and CD8 compartments existed, and their share was small. Weaker, the secondary response had a peak occurring faster, on day 5 versus 15.

TCRdb called the 5' RACE reads again in MiXCR, with one record for every CDR3 protein. The data show 20,000 to 25,000 distinct CDR3 sequences, approximately 3.2% seen once. The sequences come from PBMCs, either bulk or a sorted T-cell subset (CD4+, CD8+, memory, or dextramer-sorted; not recorded which), collected 35 to 50 days after the first yellow fever vaccination. The chain carries TRBV28 and TRBJ2-5; 8 positions agree with TRBD2. The TCR originated in a man aged 18 to 35 who received the YFV17D yellow fever vaccine. CDR3 residues: CASSLWDSGEDETQYF. CDR3 nucleotides: TGTGCCAGCAGTTTGTGGGATAGCGGGGAAGACGAGACCCAGTACTTC.